Presented here are 27 T cell receptor beta chains from one specimen sequenced in a study of blood T cell repertoires in COVID-19. The data were produced by immunoSEQ multiplex PCR, yet TCRdb's version contains in-frame clones alone and is incomplete. The table lists about 270,000 clones, around 93% of them singletons. Material: PBMCs or T cells enriched from blood (not recorded which). The receptor set was obtained from a man aged 35-49 years who had been exposed to COVID-19.

The chain is built from TRBV7-9 and TRBJ1-4; D gene unclear. Germline CDR1 and CDR2: SEHNR and FQNEAQ (reference sequence). The CDR3 spans 14 residues. The ends were cut back, 3 bases at V and 6 bases at J, with 11 bases in the middle. Here the CDR3 reads CASSFREEDEKLFF. CDR3 bases: TGTGCCAGCAGCTTCCGGGAGGAAGATGAAAAACTGTTTTTT.

The chain uses TRBV24-1 and TRBJ2-1; a weak D match, TRBD2 (6 bases). Germline CDR1 reads KGHDR; CDR2 reads SFDVKD. The CDR3 loop spans 14 amino acids. V shed 5 bases and J shed 8 bases, with 15 bases lying between them. The CDR3 protein is CATSGLYGSHEQFF. The CDR3 coding sequence is TGTGCCACCAGTGGTCTCTACGGGAGCCATGAGCAGTTCTTC.

The V gene is TRBV5-4, the J gene TRBJ1-2; D unclear. The CDR3 runs 15 residues. Germline V CDR1 and CDR2: SGHNT, YYREEE (reference sequence). V was shortened by 4 bases and J by 5 bases, with 18 bases between the two germline ends. CDR3 DNA: TGTGCCAGCAGCAAACCGGGTTCCGAGTTATATGGCTACACCTTC. Its protein is CASSKPGSELYGYTF.

About this clone itself: The same CDR3 arises from other DNA sequences in this sample as well. This chain connects TRBV12-3 or TRBV12-4 to TRBJ1-5; D call uncertain. CDR3 length: 13 amino acids. V was clipped by 1 base and J by 5 bases, with 6 bases between them. The CDR3 coding sequence is TGTGCCAGCAGTTTAGGGCGGGATCAGCCCCAGCATTTT. Its protein product is CASSLGRDQPQHF.

The chain has TRBV2 and TRBJ2-1; 13 nucleotides line up with TRBD2. Germline V gene data show CDR1 as SNHLY and CDR2 as FYNNEI. J was trimmed by 6 bases and V by 2 bases; bases with no gene match: 7. The CDR3 is 17 amino acids. The CDR3 DNA reads as TGTGCCAGCAGTGAATTTAGGACTAGCGGGAGCATCAATGAGCAGTTCTTC. Its translation is CASSEFRTSGSINEQFF.

The CDR3: CASSITPNTGEQYF. Here the CDR3 DNA reads TGTGCCAGTAGTATTACCCCTAATACGGGCGAGCAGTACTTC. The J gene is TRBJ2-7, the V gene TRBV19; D not certain. The V gene lost 3 bases and the J gene lost 6 bases, with 15 bases spanning the gap. CDR3 length equals 14 residues. CDR1 is LNHDA, CDR2 SQIVND, per germline (reference sequence).

CDR3 region: CASSFFFVSTGGFYEQYF. The CDR3 bases are TGTGCCAGCAGTTTCTTTTTCGTCTCGACAGGGGGTTTCTACGAGCAGTACTTC. The V call is TRBV28, the J call TRBJ2-7; TRBD1 aligns across 9 bases. The J segment lost 3 bases and the V segment lost 3 bases, leaving 15 bases of the junction unmatched. Germline V lookup: CDR1 MDHEN, CDR2 SYDVKM. The CDR3 length is 18 residues.

The rearrangement joins TRBV11-2 to TRBJ1-2, with D unclear. The germline V gene encodes CDR1 SGHAT and CDR2 FQNNGV. This CDR3 spans 15 amino acids. V lost 4 bases and J 6 bases, leaving 18 bases between the germline ends. CDR3 protein: CASSSRGPKRDGYTF. The CDR3 bases are TGTGCCAGCAGCTCCCGAGGGCCAAAGAGGGATGGCTACACCTTC.

The chain couples TRBV30 to TRBJ1-6; the D is unclear. The CDR3 is made up of 12 amino acids. CDR1 is GTSNPN, CDR2 SVGIG, per germline (reference sequence). With 2 bases removed from V and 9 bases from J, the gap between germline ends came to 8 bases. The CDR3 nucleotides are TGTGCCTGGAGTTTTCCAGGTTCACCCCTCCACTTT. Protein product: CAWSFPGSPLHF.

The V call is TRBV5-4, the J call TRBJ1-1, with D maybe TRBD1 (5 bases). The CDR3 consists of 15 residues. The ends were cut back, 0 bases at V and 0 bases at J, with 9 bases in the middle. Germline CDR1 reads SGHNT; CDR2 reads YYREEE (reference sequence). The CDR3 coding sequence is TGTGCCAGCAGCTTGGGGACAACGATGAACACTGAAGCTTTCTTT. Protein sequence: CASSLGTTMNTEAFF.

The chain has TRBV5-1 and TRBJ2-7; TRBD2 is a possible D gene (5 bases). Trimming took off 4 bases at V and 6 bases at J, with 23 bases between the two ends. This CDR3 region has 16 residues. Germline CDR1 and CDR2: SGHRS and YFSETQ. The DNA for the CDR3 is TGCGCCAGCAGCCCCCCTTCTAGAGGGATAACCCTCGAGCAGTACTTC. The encoded protein is CASSPPSRGITLEQYF.

The genes are TRBV19 and TRBJ1-6, with D possibly being TRBD1 (6 bases). CDR1 and CDR2 (germline): LNHDA, SQIVND (reference sequence). With 6 bases removed from V and 13 bases from J, the gap between germline ends came to 19 bases. The CDR3 is 14 amino acids. For the CDR3, the DNA is TGTGCCAGTAGCGGACGGACCCACAGGGAGCCCCTCCACTTT. Residues: CASSGRTHREPLHF.

This clone was observed a single time. The chain carries TRBV19 and TRBJ1-2; D not certain. V dropped 6 bases and J dropped 2 bases, with 7 bases sitting between them. Germline-derived CDR1 and CDR2 are LNHDA and SQIVND (reference sequence). CDR3 length: 12 amino acids. The chain's CDR3 is CASSERNYGYTF. In DNA form, the CDR3 reads TGTGCCAGTAGCGAACGGAACTATGGCTACACCTTC.

The chain uses TRBV7-2 and TRBJ2-7, with a weak D call TRBD2 (6 bases). The CDR3 is 13 residues long. Per germline, CDR1 SGHTA and CDR2 FQGNSA. V shed 0 bases and J shed 6 bases, with 9 bases lying between them. The CDR3 loop reads CASSLALGGEQYF. In DNA form, the CDR3 reads TGTGCCAGCAGCTTAGCGCTGGGGGGCGAGCAGTACTTC. Supplemented by reference TRBV7-2 and TRBJ2-7, the full variable domain reads GAGVSQSPSNKVTEKGKDVELRCDPISGHTALYWYRQSLGQGLEFLIYFQGNSAPDKSGLPSDRFSAERTGGSVSTLTIQRTQQEDSAVYLCASSLALGGEQYFGPGTRLTVT.

The chain couples TRBV5-1 to TRBJ2-2, with 7 bases that match TRBD1. This CDR3 spans 15 amino acids. CDR1 is SGHRS and CDR2 is YFSETQ in the germline V gene. V trimming: 6 bases; J trimming: 2 bases; junction bases outside the gene matches: 7. The CDR3 bases are TGCGCCAGCACGGAACAGGGGCCCAACACCGGGGAGCTGTTTTTT. It specifies CASTEQGPNTGELFF.

The rearrangement links TRBV18 to TRBJ2-1; 7 bases are shared with TRBD1. V trimming: 0 bases; J trimming: 10 bases; junction bases outside the gene matches: 9. This CDR3 comprises 15 residues. Germline CDR1 and CDR2: KGHSH and LQKENI. The CDR3 reads CASSPPETGLGEQFF. The CDR3 bases are TGTGCCAGCTCACCACCGGAGACAGGGTTAGGAGAGCAGTTCTTC. The full variable domain, its missing parts supplied by reference TRBV18 and TRBJ2-1, is NAGVMQNPRHLVRRRGQEARLRCSPMKGHSHVYWYRQLPEEGLKFMVYLQKENIIDESGMPKERFSAEFPKEGPSILRIQQVVRGDSAAYFCASSPPETGLGEQFFGPGTRLTVL.

This clone was detected only once. This rearrangement joins TRBV3-1 (or the pseudogene TRBV3-2) to TRBJ2-7; TRBD2 aligns across 7 bases. The CDR3 runs to 17 residues. V trimming: 5 bases; J trimming: 0 bases; junction bases outside the gene matches: 13. Germline V lookup: CDR1 LGHDT, CDR2 YNNKEL (reference sequence). The CDR3 sequence: CASSKGGAGTSSYEQYF. CDR3 nucleotide sequence: TGTGCCAGCAGCAAAGGCGGAGCGGGAACCAGCTCCTACGAGCAGTACTTC.

This clone was seen once. The chain has TRBV15 and TRBJ2-2, with 9 bases aligning to TRBD1. Per the germline V gene, CDR1 is LNHNV and CDR2 is YYDKDF (reference sequence). CDR3 size: 16 residues. Trimming took 2 bases from V and 6 from J; bases not matched to a gene: 7. The CDR3 DNA reads as TGTGCCACCAGCAGATTGGGGACAGGGTTTCCCGGGGAGCTGTTTTTT. It is translated as CATSRLGTGFPGELFF. Full variable domain (outside the CDR3, taken from reference TRBV15 and TRBJ2-2): DAMVIQNPRYQVTQFGKPVTLSCSQTLNHNVMYWYQQKSSQAPKLLFHYYDKDFNNEADTPDNFQSRRPNTSFCFLDIRSPGLGDTAMYLCATSRLGTGFPGELFFGEGSRLTVL.

This clone was observed once. V and J are TRBV20-1 and TRBJ1-1; possibly TRBD1 for D (5 bases). Germline loops: CDR1 DFQATT, CDR2 SNEGSKA (reference sequence). Trimming removed 3 bases from V and 4 bases from J, with 24 bases in between. This CDR3 has 17 amino acids. The CDR3 is CSASSESAGRFSTEAFF. For the CDR3, the DNA is TGCAGTGCTAGTTCTGAGTCGGCAGGGCGGTTTTCCACTGAAGCTTTCTTT.

This clone has a single count. The chain links TRBV11-3 to TRBJ2-5; D is perhaps TRBD1 (5 bases). Germline CDR1 is SGHNT and CDR2 is YENEEA. The CDR3 contains 13 residues. V dropped 0 bases and J dropped 4 bases, with 6 bases sitting between them. The CDR3 DNA follows: TGTGCCAGCAGCTTAGAGGGGCGAGAGACCCAGTACTTC. This sequence encodes CASSLEGRETQYF.

This clone was recorded only once. The rearrangement links TRBV28 to TRBJ1-1; 10 bases match TRBD1. Germline values: CDR1 MDHEN, CDR2 SYDVKM. The CDR3 has 11 amino acids. Trimming took 10 bases from V and 11 from J; bases not matched to a gene: 7. The CDR3 sequence is CAILDRGPAFF. CDR3 coding DNA: TGTGCCATCTTAGACAGGGGGCCGGCTTTCTTT.

The J gene is TRBJ2-7, the V gene TRBV6-9; 10 bases line up with TRBD2. The CDR3 is 14 amino acids. Losses at the gene ends were 10 bases for V and 0 bases for J; bases not matched to a gene: 6. CDR1 is MNHGY and CDR2 is SVAAGI in the germline V gene. The CDR3 DNA sequence: TGTGCCACCCCCGGGACTAGCGTCTCCTACGAGCAGTACTTC. This codes for CATPGTSVSYEQYF.

The rearrangement links TRBV19 to TRBJ1-5, with D unresolved. The CDR3 is made up of 14 amino acids. Looked up from germline, CDR1 is LNHDA and CDR2 is SQIVND (reference sequence). V lost 4 bases to trimming and J lost 4 bases, with 11 bases between them. The CDR3 DNA sequence: TGTGCCAGTAGTACCCAGACGGGGAATCAGCCCCAGCATTTT. Protein: CASSTQTGNQPQHF.

The genes are TRBV28 and TRBJ1-5; 9 bases fit TRBD1. V shed 7 bases and J 7 bases; nucleotides not matched to a gene: 8. This CDR3 has 14 residues. In germline, CDR1 is MDHEN, CDR2 SYDVKM. The CDR3 DNA reads as TGTGCCAGCACCCAGGGACAGGGAGGCCAGCCCCAGCATTTT. Its translation is CASTQGQGGQPQHF.

This clone was found once. The chain uses TRBV13 and TRBJ2-7; D gene uncertain. Trimming left V 5 bases short and J 5 bases short, with 10 bases between. CDR1 and CDR2 from the germline V gene are PRHDT and FYEKMQ (reference sequence). The CDR3 has 12 amino acids. The CDR3 region has the DNA TGTGCCAGCAGCCTCCATACGGACGAGCAGTACTTC. It codes for CASSLHTDEQYF.

The chain recombines TRBV19 with TRBJ2-7; TRBD2 matches 7 bases. The CDR3 length is 15 residues. Germline trimming cut 3 bases from V and 3 bases from J; bases unmatched to any gene: 8. Germline V gene data show CDR1 as LNHDA and CDR2 as SQIVND (reference sequence). The CDR3 here is CASSIAGGGGYEQYF. CDR3 coding DNA: TGTGCCAGTAGTATTGCGGGCGGGGGTGGCTACGAGCAGTACTTC.

This chain uses TRBV29-1 with TRBJ2-5, with a tentative D call TRBD1 (6 bases). This CDR3 comprises 15 residues. Trimming cost V 5 bases and J 5 bases, with 21 bases left between them. CDR1 and CDR2 (germline): SQVTM, ANQGSEA. This CDR3 reads CSVNAGQGYFETQYF. CDR3 coding DNA: TGCAGCGTTAACGCGGGTCAGGGGTATTTTGAGACCCAGTACTTC.